The rows below give T cell receptor beta chains drawn from one sample of a study of patients and donors after allogeneic stem cell transplantation. A single record per CDR3 protein comes from TCRdb applying MiXCR to the RT-PCR reads. The repertoire holds some 960,000 distinct CDR3 sequences, roughly 18% seen once, with roughly 6.4% in the top ten. The sequenced sample consisted of blood, either unsorted or a sorted T cell fraction (not recorded which). The receptors come from a human donor who was either an allogeneic HSCT recipient or a stem cell or donor lymphocyte infusion donor (not recorded which). It is not recorded whose cells these are; they may come from a transplant donor. The CDR3 runs from the conserved cysteine through the conserved F or W. A D gene is named only where the DNA matches it firmly. The size entry is marked missing in some rows and otherwise reads once, few, many or a size class.

CDR3aa: CASSYRVPGEQYF
CDR3nt: TGTGCCAGCAGCTACAGGGTACCGGGCGAGCAGTACTTC
d_gene: -
abundance: -
v_gene: TRBV3-1
len: 13
j_gene: TRBJ2-7

CDR3aa: CAISVGQGGSTEAFF
CDR3nt: TGTGCCATCAGTGTAGGACAGGGGGGTTCCACTGAAGCTTTCTTT
d_gene: TRBD1
abundance: -
v_gene: TRBV10-3
len: 15
j_gene: TRBJ1-1

CDR3aa: CASSERTGGFGNQPQHF
CDR3nt: TGTGCCAGCAGCGAAAGGACAGGGGGTTTTGGCAATCAGCCCCAGCATTTT
d_gene: TRBD1
abundance: few
v_gene: TRBV7-8
len: 17
j_gene: TRBJ1-5

CDR3aa: CASSQDEGTYGYTF
CDR3nt: TGCGCCAGCAGCCAAGATGAAGGTACCTATGGCTACACCTTC
d_gene: -
abundance: -
v_gene: TRBV4-1
len: 14
j_gene: TRBJ1-2

CDR3aa: CSVEEDTDTQYF
CDR3nt: TGCAGCGTTGAAGAGGACACAGATACGCAGTATTTT
d_gene: -
abundance: -
v_gene: TRBV29-1
len: 12
j_gene: TRBJ2-3

CDR3aa: CATSSQGNGPDQPQHF
CDR3nt: TGTGCCACCAGCAGCCAGGGGAATGGGCCTGATCAGCCCCAGCATTTT
d_gene: -
abundance: -
v_gene: TRBV15
len: 16
j_gene: TRBJ1-5

CDR3aa: CASSLIPGANTEAFF
CDR3nt: TGTGCCAGCAGCTTGATCCCAGGGGCAAACACTGAAGCTTTCTTT
d_gene: -
abundance: few
v_gene: TRBV5-6
len: 15
j_gene: TRBJ1-1

CDR3aa: CASRALGGRDTQYF
CDR3nt: TGTGCCAGCAGAGCACTCGGGGGGCGCGATACGCAGTATTTT
d_gene: -
abundance: few
v_gene: TRBV6-1
len: 14
j_gene: TRBJ2-3

CDR3aa: CATRHSGGATDTQYF
CDR3nt: TGTGCCACGCGCCACAGCGGGGGGGCAACAGATACGCAGTATTTT
d_gene: TRBD2
abundance: -
v_gene: TRBV7-2
len: 15
j_gene: TRBJ2-3

CDR3aa: CSARAQTYEQYF
CDR3nt: TGCAGTGCCAGGGCACAGACCTACGAGCAGTACTTC
d_gene: -
abundance: -
v_gene: TRBV20-1
len: 12
j_gene: TRBJ2-7

CDR3aa: CSAVLAVYNEQFF
CDR3nt: TGCAGTGCGGTACTAGCGGTTTACAATGAGCAGTTCTTC
d_gene: TRBD2
abundance: few
v_gene: TRBV20-1
len: 13
j_gene: TRBJ2-1

CDR3aa: CASSQVPPGGFQWQYF
CDR3nt: TGTGCCAGCAGCCAAGTACCGCCGGGGGGATTCCAATGGCAGTACTTC
d_gene: TRBD2
abundance: -
v_gene: TRBV3-1
len: 16
j_gene: TRBJ2-5

CDR3aa: CASSQATGQRNTEAFF
CDR3nt: TGTGCCAGCAGCCAAGCCACGGGACAGAGGAACACTGAAGCTTTCTTT
d_gene: TRBD1
abundance: few
v_gene: TRBV3-1
len: 16
j_gene: TRBJ1-1

CDR3aa: CATSPIRTRLYQETQYF
CDR3nt: TGTGCCACCAGCCCAATTAGGACCCGACTGTACCAAGAGACCCAGTACTTC
d_gene: -
abundance: few
v_gene: TRBV15
len: 17
j_gene: TRBJ2-5

CDR3aa: CASSPPPREKEQFF
CDR3nt: TGTGCCAGCAGCCCCCCCCCCCGGGAGAAAGAGCAGTTCTTC
d_gene: -
abundance: -
v_gene: TRBV7-2
len: 14
j_gene: TRBJ2-1

CDR3aa: CASSPTLSGEQYF
CDR3nt: TGTGCCAGCTCACCGACCCTCAGCGGCGAGCAGTACTTC
d_gene: -
abundance: few
v_gene: TRBV18
len: 13
j_gene: TRBJ2-7

CDR3aa: CASSPIRQEVHGYTF
CDR3nt: TGTGCCAGCTCACCAATACGCCAGGAGGTGCATGGCTACACCTTC
d_gene: -
abundance: few
v_gene: TRBV18
len: 15
j_gene: TRBJ1-2

CDR3aa: CASRFEGPKNIQYF
CDR3nt: TGCGCCAGCAGGTTCGAAGGCCCCAAAAACATTCAGTACTTC
d_gene: -
abundance: -
v_gene: TRBV5-1
len: 14
j_gene: TRBJ2-4

CDR3aa: CASSQGVGRTQPQHF
CDR3nt: TGTGCCAGCAGCCAAGGTGTGGGGCGGACTCAGCCCCAGCATTTT
d_gene: -
abundance: -
v_gene: TRBV3-1
len: 15
j_gene: TRBJ1-5